Listed below are T cell receptor beta chains from one sample, sequenced in a study of early T cells in non-severe SARS-CoV-2 infection. TCRdb used MiXCR to reprocess the 5' RACE reads, holding one entry per CDR3 protein. The repertoire holds around 70,000 distinct CDR3 sequences, with 9% to 10% as singletons. This sample comprised whole blood, obtained at baseline. The receptors derive from an adult who was a healthcare worker with PCR-confirmed SARS-CoV-2 infection or an uninfected control (not recorded which). Each CDR3 is given with its conserved first and last residue. A D gene is named only where the DNA matches it firmly. Only some rows state a clone size, as once, few, many or a class for expanded clones.

>TRBJ1-1|many|-|TRBV15
CATSRVISGTIPEAFF
TGTGCCACCAGCAGAGTTATATCCGGGACAATACCCGAAGCTTTCTTT
>TRBJ2-3|few|-|TRBV20-1
CSARGLARGTDTQYF
TGCAGTGCTAGAGGGCTAGCGCGGGGAACAGATACGCAGTATTTT
>TRBJ2-1|few|-|TRBV12-3/TRBV12-4
CASRTTQEQFF
TGTGCCAGCAGGACTACTCAAGAGCAGTTCTTC
>TRBJ2-3|many|TRBD2|TRBV11-2
CASSLYTPRGTSGRDTQYF
TGTGCCAGCAGCTTATATACACCACGGGGGACTAGCGGGAGGGATACGCAGTATTTT
>TRBJ2-3|-|-|TRBV18
CASSPPGDTQYF
TGTGCCAGCTCACCGCCGGGAGATACGCAGTATTTT
>TRBJ1-1|many|-|TRBV7-3
CASSFDRMNTEAFF
TGTGCCAGCAGCTTCGACAGGATGAACACTGAAGCTTTCTTT
>TRBJ2-2|many|TRBD2|TRBV20-1
CSAIAGGHTGELFF
TGCAGTGCTATTGCGGGAGGGCACACCGGGGAGCTGTTTTTT
>TRBJ2-1|many|-|TRBV12-3/TRBV12-4
CASKGGEQFF
TGTGCCAGCAAAGGCGGGGAGCAGTTCTTC
>TRBJ1-1|many|-|TRBV5-1
CASSLVGEGTEAFF
TGCGCCAGCAGCTTGGTTGGGGAGGGGACTGAAGCTTTCTTT
>TRBJ2-1|few|-|TRBV7-9
CASTRDTSYNEQFF
TGTGCCAGCACCAGAGACACCTCCTACAATGAGCAGTTCTTC
>TRBJ2-1|few|TRBD2|TRBV10-2
CASSESGTSEIYNEQFF
TGCGCCAGCAGTGAGTCCGGGACTAGCGAGATTTACAATGAGCAGTTCTTC
>TRBJ1-6|many|-|TRBV6-6
CASSYSRTENSPLHF
TGTGCCAGCAGTTACTCCCGGACAGAAAATTCACCCCTCCACTTT
>TRBJ2-2|few|TRBD2|TRBV20-1
CSALAGGGNTGELFF
TGCAGTGCTTTAGCGGGAGGGGGTAACACCGGGGAGCTGTTTTTT
>TRBJ2-5|many|TRBD2|TRBV20-1
CSARVTSGFQETQYF
TGCAGTGCTAGAGTTACTAGCGGGTTCCAAGAGACCCAGTACTTC
>TRBJ2-5|few|-|TRBV7-7
CASSKDRGGRETQYF
TGTGCTAGCAGCAAAGACAGGGGAGGGCGAGAGACCCAGTACTTC
>TRBJ2-7|many|TRBD2|TRBV7-2
CASSLGVAGSKYEQYF
TGTGCCAGCAGCTTAGGCGTAGCGGGATCGAAGTACGAGCAGTACTTC
>TRBJ2-2|few|TRBD2|TRBV30
CAWGRREGNTGELFF
TGTGCCTGGGGAAGGCGGGAGGGGAACACCGGGGAGCTGTTTTTT
>TRBJ2-6|few|-|TRBV28
CASSSRDRPNVLTF
TGTGCCAGCAGCTCCCGGGACCGACCCAACGTCCTGACTTTC
>TRBJ2-7|many|-|TRBV11-2
CASSLGRVGPYEQYF
TGTGCCAGCAGCTTAGGGCGTGTGGGGCCCTACGAGCAGTACTTC
>TRBJ2-1|medium-sized|TRBD2|TRBV18
CASSPGLAGGYEQFF
TGTGCCAGCTCACCCGGACTAGCGGGAGGTTATGAGCAGTTCTTC
>TRBJ1-4|-|-|TRBV5-1
CASSEFGTVEGELFF
TGCGCCAGCAGCGAATTCGGGACGGTGGAAGGAGAACTGTTTTTT
>TRBJ1-3|few|-|TRBV30
CAWTGVGNTIYF
TGTGCCTGGACAGGGGTTGGAAACACCATATATTTT
>TRBJ1-1|many|TRBD1|TRBV28
CASRSGQGMTEAFF
TGTGCCAGCAGGTCGGGACAGGGAATGACTGAAGCTTTCTTT
>TRBJ1-5|many|TRBD1|TRBV19
CASSTLTGSQPQHF
TGTGCCAGTAGTACTTTGACAGGGAGCCAGCCCCAGCATTTT
>TRBJ1-2|many|-|TRBV5-1
CASSPVSGYGYTF
TGCGCCAGCAGCCCCGTCTCAGGGTATGGCTACACCTTC
>TRBJ1-2|few|TRBD1|TRBV11-2
CASSLERQGSLAF
TGTGCCAGCAGCTTAGAAAGACAGGGGAGTTTGGCCTTC
>TRBJ1-2|many|-|TRBV29-1
CSVDRDFWNYGYTF
TGCAGCGTTGACCGAGACTTTTGGAACTATGGCTACACCTTC
>TRBJ1-1|-|-|TRBV28
CATRLPAEAFF
TGTGCCACCCGTCTCCCGGCTGAAGCTTTCTTT
>TRBJ2-3|many|TRBD2|TRBV4-1
CASSFRDYDTDTQYF
TGCGCCAGCAGTTTCCGGGACTACGACACAGATACGCAGTATTTT
>TRBJ2-6|-|-|TRBV7-2
CAAQPSSGANVLTF
TGTGCCGCCCAGCCGAGCTCTGGGGCCAACGTCCTGACTTTC
>TRBJ2-1|many|TRBD1|TRBV7-2
CASSLEARDRGNEQFF
TGTGCCAGCAGCTTAGAGGCCCGGGACAGGGGTAATGAGCAGTTCTTC
>TRBJ2-1|few|-|TRBV20-1
CSARRLALPSSYNEQFF
TGCAGTGCTAGGCGGCTAGCCCTACCGAGCTCCTACAATGAGCAGTTCTTC
>TRBJ1-2|many|-|TRBV20-1
CSAKRRGSNYGYTF
TGCAGTGCTAAACGCAGGGGAAGTAACTATGGCTACACCTTC
>TRBJ2-5|few|-|TRBV5-1
CASSRATGKETQYF
TGCGCCAGCAGCCGTGCCACGGGGAAAGAGACCCAGTACTTC
>TRBJ2-3|many|TRBD1|TRBV29-1
CSVEDLGDRNWGDTQYF
TGCAGCGTTGAAGATCTGGGGGACAGGAACTGGGGAGATACGCAGTATTTT
>TRBJ1-5|many|-|TRBV27
CASSPQWTYQPQHF
TGTGCCAGCAGTCCACAATGGACTTATCAGCCCCAGCATTTT
>TRBJ2-5|-|TRBD1|TRBV20-1
CSASSTGLKETQYF
TGCAGTGCTAGTTCGACAGGGCTAAAAGAGACCCAGTACTTC
>TRBJ2-1|many|TRBD2|TRBV3-1
CASSLAGGRSYNEQFF
TGTGCCAGCAGCCTTGCTGGCGGGAGATCCTACAATGAGCAGTTCTTC
>TRBJ1-1|many|TRBD1|TRBV20-1
CSAKGLQGAHTEAFF
TGCAGTGCTAAGGGGCTCCAGGGGGCGCATACTGAAGCTTTCTTT
>TRBJ2-5|many|-|TRBV7-9
CASSLVGAGETQYF
TGTGCCAGCAGCTTAGTCGGGGCCGGGGAGACCCAGTACTTC
>TRBJ2-7|-|TRBD1|TRBV3-1
CASSPGSWDRAYEQYF
TGTGCCAGCAGCCCAGGAAGCTGGGACAGGGCGTACGAGCAGTACTTC
>TRBJ2-2|many|-|TRBV25-1
CASSAGQNTGELFF
TGTGCCAGCAGTGCGGGACAGAACACCGGGGAGCTGTTTTTT
>TRBJ2-7|-|TRBD1|TRBV20-1
CSAQRFGTVTYEQYF
TGCAGTGCTCAGAGGTTTGGGACAGTAACCTACGAGCAGTACTTC
>TRBJ1-1|many|-|TRBV4-2
CASSQGEIGGQAFF
TGTGCCAGCAGCCAAGGAGAAATTGGGGGGCAGGCTTTCTTT
>TRBJ1-1|-|-|TRBV29-1
CSVGIRQNTEAFF
TGCAGCGTGGGTATCAGACAGAACACTGAAGCTTTCTTT
>TRBJ1-3|many|-|TRBV28
CASMGDGGSENTIYF
TGTGCCAGCATGGGGGACGGAGGCTCTGAAAACACCATATATTTT
>TRBJ2-1|-|-|TRBV6-6
CASSYGTGWDEQFF
TGTGCCAGCAGTTACGGTACAGGGTGGGATGAGCAGTTCTTC
>TRBJ1-1|-|-|TRBV5-1
CASSLETSAEAFF
TGCGCCAGCAGCTTGGAAACGTCAGCTGAAGCTTTCTTT
>TRBJ1-5|few|-|TRBV28
CASSSGRRQANQPQHF
TGTGCCAGCAGTTCAGGCAGAAGACAGGCCAATCAGCCCCAGCATTTT
>TRBJ1-4|many|-|TRBV29-1
CSVEDVTMGGEKLFF
TGCAGCGTTGAAGATGTAACAATGGGAGGTGAAAAACTGTTTTTT
>TRBJ1-1|-|-|TRBV7-2
CASSLGGLLNTEAFF
TGTGCCAGCAGCTTAGGGGGGTTGCTGAACACTGAAGCTTTCTTT